These 8 T cell receptor beta chains were sequenced from one sample in a study of cytomegalovirus exposure and HLA in healthy donors. Vbeta (60) and Jbeta (13) primers were used in the PCR. Sequencing was performed with immunoSEQ multiplex PCR; in TCRdb, only in-frame clones are kept and a portion is missing. The sample records about 140,000 clones, about 80% being singletons. The sample consisted of PBMCs. The receptors were gathered from a woman aged 40-49 years in good health and CMV-seronegative.

The rearrangement joins TRBV29-1 to TRBJ2-1, with a tentative D call TRBD1 (5 bases). In germline, CDR1 is SQVTM, CDR2 ANQGSEA. Trimming stripped 1 base from V and 1 base from J, with 11 bases between. The CDR3 covers 15 residues. CDR3 in DNA: TGCAGCGTTGAAGGACAGTCGAGATCCTACAATGAGCAGTTCTTC. Residues: CSVEGQSRSYNEQFF.

As DNA, the CDR3 is TGTGCCAGCAGTTACTCCGGCCAGGGCGGCGAAAAACTGTTTTTT. It yields the protein CASSYSGQGGEKLFF. The V call is TRBV6-5, the J call TRBJ1-4, with D possibly TRBD1 on 5 matching bases. V lost 0 bases and J lost 8, with 13 bases in between. CDR3 length: 15 residues. Per germline, CDR1 MNHEY and CDR2 SVGAGI.

J is TRBJ2-3 and V is TRBV6-6; 7 bases fit TRBD1. Trimming at V came to 6 bases and at J to 4 bases, leaving 7 bases not matched to a gene. Germline-derived CDR1 and CDR2 are MNHNY and SVGAGI (reference sequence). This CDR3 comprises 14 residues. The CDR3 region has the DNA TGTGCCAGCAGCCGAACGCAGGGGGCAGATACGCAGTATTTT. Translated, it gives CASSRTQGADTQYF.

The V gene is TRBV6-4, the J gene TRBJ2-7, with 7 bases that match TRBD1. Per germline, CDR1 MRHNA and CDR2 SNTAGT. V was clipped by 3 bases and J by 1 base; unmatched bases: 12. The CDR3 length is 17 residues. The CDR3 region is CASSEPGQALCSYEQYF. CDR3 nucleotide sequence: TGTGCCAGCAGTGAACCCGGACAGGCGCTTTGTTCCTACGAGCAGTACTTC.

The chain carries TRBV2 and TRBJ1-5; a weak D match, TRBD1 (6 bases). Trimming took off 0 bases at V and 5 bases at J, with 14 bases between the two ends. The CDR3 has 16 residues. The germline gives CDR1 SNHLY, CDR2 FYNNEI. The CDR3 region has the DNA TGTGCCAGCAGTGAAGCTGGGTTGGGGGCTCATCAGCCCCAGCATTTT. Its translation is CASSEAGLGAHQPQHF.

This chain connects TRBV5-8 to TRBJ2-3; 9 bases align to TRBD2. CDR1 is SGHTS, CDR2 YDEGEE, per germline. This CDR3 comprises 19 residues. J gave up 3 bases and V 2 bases, and 16 bases lay outside the gene matches. For the CDR3, the DNA is TGTGCCAGCAGCTTTAAATCAGCGGGGGGCTCGTTCGCAACAGATACGCAGTATTTT. Its protein is CASSFKSAGGSFATDTQYF.

This clone has just a few counts. The gene calls are TRBV5-6 and TRBJ2-3; 8 bases line up with TRBD2. Germline V lookup: CDR1 SGHDT, CDR2 YYEEEE. The CDR3 loop spans 16 amino acids. V lost 2 bases, J lost 2 bases, and 7 bases stayed unmatched. The CDR3 spells CASSFSGTRATDTQYF. The CDR3 DNA sequence: TGTGCCAGCAGCTTTAGCGGGACCCGTGCCACAGATACGCAGTATTTT. Full variable domain (remainder filled in from reference TRBV5-6 and TRBJ2-3): DAGVTQSPTHLIKTRGQQVTLRCSPKSGHDTVSWYQQALGQGPQFIFQYYEEEERQRGNFPDRFSGHQFPNYSSELNVNALLLGDSALYLCASSFSGTRATDTQYFGPGTRLTVL.

The rearrangement joins TRBV9 to TRBJ1-3; no clear D. Trimming pared 4 bases from V and 0 bases from J, leaving 11 bases between. The CDR3 is made up of 15 amino acids. Germline CDR1 is SGDLS and CDR2 is YYNGEE. CDR3 nucleotides: TGTGCCAGCAGCCCTAGCCCCGCCTCTGGAAACACCATATATTTT. Protein: CASSPSPASGNTIYF. Supplemented by reference TRBV9 and TRBJ1-3, the full variable domain reads DSGVTQTPKHLITATGQRVTLRCSPRSGDLSVYWYQQSLDQGLQFLIQYYNGEERAKGNILERFSAQQFPDLHSELNLSSLELGDSALYFCASSPSPASGNTIYFGEGSWLTVV.